Listed here are 14 T cell receptor beta chains from one sample, sequenced in a study of a mutant IDH1 vaccine in newly diagnosed glioma. The table came from immunoSEQ multiplex PCR; TCRdb's copy has only in-frame clones and leaves some out. The sample comprises around 60,000 clones, approximately 81% of which are singletons, and roughly 4% rests with the top ten. These receptors have no known antigen. Documented time point: week 23, last vaccination. The vaccine gave 300 ug of a 20-mer mutant IDH1 peptide subcutaneously per dose. This specimen was PBMCs, taken from a glioma patient whose treatment included an IDH1 peptide vaccine. The source of these receptors is a young man with glioma.

V usage is TRBV6-1 and J usage is TRBJ1-5, with D possibly being TRBD1 (5 bases). V was cut by 1 base and J by 3 bases, with 13 bases left in between. Germline CDR1 reads MNHNS; CDR2 reads SASEGT. The CDR3 totals 16 residues. The CDR3 reads CASSEGRGRDNQPQHF. The DNA of the CDR3 is TGTGCCAGCAGTGAAGGGCGGGGACGGGACAATCAGCCCCAGCATTTT.

The chain carries TRBV10-1 and TRBJ2-7, with 9 bases identical to TRBD1. Trimming removed 2 bases from V and 5 bases from J; junction bases left unmatched: 7. The CDR3 sequence is 15 residues long. The V gene's germline CDR1 is WNHNN and CDR2 SYGVQD (reference sequence). In DNA form, the CDR3 reads TGCGCCAGCAGTGAGCCGGGACAGGGACTGGACGAGCAGTACTTC. Residues: CASSEPGQGLDEQYF.

The genes are TRBV30 and TRBJ1-3; 10 bases are shared with TRBD1. This CDR3 spans 17 amino acids. The J segment lost 0 bases and the V segment lost 4 bases, leaving 9 bases of the junction unmatched. Germline V gives CDR1 GTSNPN, CDR2 SVGIG (reference sequence). For the CDR3, the DNA is TGTGCCTGGAACCCGGGACAGGGGCGCAACTCTGGAAACACCATATATTTT. Translation: CAWNPGQGRNSGNTIYF.

The sample holds one count of this clone. V and J are TRBV16 and TRBJ1-5; D is unresolved. The CDR3 has 16 residues. V was trimmed by 2 bases and J by 1 base, leaving 12 bases between them. CDR1 is KGHSY, CDR2 FQNENV, per germline. The CDR3 region is CASSQPEAGSNQPQHF. In DNA, the CDR3 is TGTGCCAGCAGCCAACCCGAGGCGGGGAGCAATCAGCCCCAGCATTTT.

The chain links TRBV11-2 to TRBJ1-1; 8 positions match TRBD1. Germline V gene data show CDR1 as SGHAT and CDR2 as FQNNGV. Trimming cost V 0 bases and J 1 base; bases outside gene matches: 4. CDR3 length: 16 amino acids. The DNA for the CDR3 is TGTGCCAGCAGCTTAGACGACAGGGGAAAGAACACTGAAGCTTTCTTT. Its protein product is CASSLDDRGKNTEAFF.

The sample holds a few counts of this clone. The chain has TRBV25-1 and TRBJ1-1; perhaps TRBD1 as D (6 bases). The CDR3 is 15 amino acids. Germline-derived CDR1 and CDR2 are MGHDK and SYGVNS. V lost 1 base and J 3 bases, leaving 12 bases between the germline ends. DNA of the CDR3: TGTGCCAGCAGTGAATGGGGCAGGGGCGACACTGAAGCTTTCTTT. Its protein product is CASSEWGRGDTEAFF.

This clone turned up a few times. J is TRBJ2-3 and V is TRBV11-2; TRBD2 is a possible D gene (5 bases). Germline CDR1 and CDR2: SGHAT and FQNNGV. V was shortened by 1 base and J by 3 bases, with 11 bases between the two germline ends. This CDR3 spans 15 amino acids. The CDR3 spells CASSLGGWETDTQYF. The CDR3 DNA reads as TGTGCCAGCAGCTTAGGAGGCTGGGAGACAGATACGCAGTATTTT. The full variable domain, completed using reference TRBV11-2 and TRBJ2-3, is EAGVAQSPRYKIIEKRQSVAFWCNPISGHATLYWYQQILGQGPKLLIQFQNNGVVDDSQLPKDRFSAERLKGVDSTLKIQPAKLEDSAVYLCASSLGGWETDTQYFGPGTRLTVL.

The chain combines TRBV9 with TRBJ1-1, with D perhaps TRBD1 (5 bases). This CDR3 comprises 15 residues. Trimming took 3 bases from V and 2 from J, leaving 14 bases between them. The germline V gene encodes CDR1 SGDLS and CDR2 YYNGEE. The CDR3 loop is CASSALGGINTEAFF. Written as DNA, the CDR3 is TGTGCCAGCAGCGCCTTGGGGGGTATTAACACTGAAGCTTTCTTT.

The genes are TRBV30 and TRBJ1-5; 7 bases fit TRBD1. Losses at the gene ends were 0 bases for V and 6 bases for J; bases not matched to a gene: 5. The CDR3 has 14 amino acids. Per the germline V gene, CDR1 is GTSNPN and CDR2 is SVGIG (reference sequence). The CDR3 protein is CAWSVQGGFQPQHF. In nucleotides, the CDR3 is TGTGCCTGGAGTGTGCAGGGGGGGTTTCAGCCCCAGCATTTT.

This rearrangement joins TRBV10-2 to TRBJ2-1, with no clear D. V gave up 1 base and J gave up 0 bases, with 10 bases separating them. Germline V gene sequence: CDR1 WSHSY, CDR2 SAAADI. The CDR3 covers 16 residues. CDR3 region: CASSEWALSSYNEQFF. The DNA for the CDR3 is TGCGCCAGCAGTGAGTGGGCGTTGAGCTCCTACAATGAGCAGTTCTTC.

This sequence joins TRBV6-1 and TRBJ1-5, with D uncertain. V lost 10 bases and J lost 3, with 16 bases in between. Germline CDR1 is MNHNS and CDR2 is SASEGT. The CDR3 length is 14 residues. The CDR3 loop reads CATSLGGLNQPQHF. The CDR3 DNA follows: TGTGCCACCTCCCTAGGTGGCCTCAATCAGCCCCAGCATTTT.

This chain joins TRBV19 and TRBJ1-3; D gene ambiguous. The CDR3 consists of 13 residues. Germline assignment: CDR1 LNHDA and CDR2 SQIVND (reference sequence). The V and J ends lost 7 bases and 3 bases respectively, with 10 bases between them. CDR3 amino acids: CASKTLDGNTIYF. The CDR3 nucleotides are TGTGCCAGTAAAACCTTGGATGGAAACACCATATATTTT.

The V call is TRBV5-1, the J call TRBJ1-1; a weak D match, TRBD1 (5 bases). The V end lost 5 bases, the J end lost 9 bases, and 14 bases lay between the germline ends. Germline V gene sequence: CDR1 SGHRS, CDR2 YFSETQ. There are 12 residues in the CDR3. The CDR3 DNA reads TGCGCCAGCAGAAGGGGAAGGGATCAAGCTTTCTTT. This gives the protein CASRRGRDQAFF. The full variable domain, with the rest looked up from reference TRBV5-1 and TRBJ1-1, is KAGVTQTPRYLIKTRGQQVTLSCSPISGHRSVSWYQQTPGQGLQFLFEYFSETQRNKGNFPGRFSGRQFSNSRSEMNVSTLELGDSALYLCASRRGRDQAFFGQGTRLTVV.

The chain links TRBV7-8 to TRBJ1-1; weak D call: TRBD1 (5 bases). V lost 1 base, J lost 7 bases, and 10 bases lay in between. The CDR3 contains 13 residues. Looked up from germline, CDR1 is SGHVS and CDR2 is FQNEAQ. CDR3 DNA: TGTGCCAGCAGCTTAGGAGTAGGGGTTGAAGCTTTCTTT. Translation gives CASSLGVGVEAFF.